This T cell receptor (beta chain) is from a study of T cell changes during pregnancy in multiple sclerosis. Only in-frame clones appear in the TCRdb table, and some are missing; sequencing was by immunoSEQ multiplex PCR. In the table there are over 70,000 clones, just under 95% of which are singletons. Germline CDR1 and CDR2: SGHNT and YYREEE (reference sequence). V lost 7 bases, J lost 2 bases, and 22 bases lay in between. The CDR3 has 16 residues. This TCR was recovered from a female donor with multiple sclerosis, enrolled in a pregnancy study. The specimen comprised peripheral blood, sampled in the third trimester of pregnancy. The V gene is TRBV5-4, the J gene TRBJ2-7, with a tentative D call TRBD2 (6 bases). As DNA, the CDR3 is TGTGCCAGCTCTACAAGCAAGCGGGCTTCCACCTACGAGCAGTACTTC. Translation gives CASSTSKRASTYEQYF.